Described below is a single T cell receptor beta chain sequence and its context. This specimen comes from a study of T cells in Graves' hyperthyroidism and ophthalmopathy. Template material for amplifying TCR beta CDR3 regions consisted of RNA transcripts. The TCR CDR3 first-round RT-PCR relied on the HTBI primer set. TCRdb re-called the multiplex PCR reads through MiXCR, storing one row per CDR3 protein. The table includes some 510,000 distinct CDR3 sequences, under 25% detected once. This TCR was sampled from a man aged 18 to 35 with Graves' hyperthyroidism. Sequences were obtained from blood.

The CDR3: CASSLAAVLETQYF. The CDR3 bases are TGTGCCAGCAGCTTAGCGGCGGTACTGGAGACCCAGTACTTC. The chain carries TRBV7-9 and TRBJ2-5, with D unresolved. The CDR3 is 14 residues long. V lost 0 bases to trimming and J lost 5 bases, with 10 bases between them. In germline, CDR1 is SEHNR, CDR2 FQNEAQ (reference sequence).